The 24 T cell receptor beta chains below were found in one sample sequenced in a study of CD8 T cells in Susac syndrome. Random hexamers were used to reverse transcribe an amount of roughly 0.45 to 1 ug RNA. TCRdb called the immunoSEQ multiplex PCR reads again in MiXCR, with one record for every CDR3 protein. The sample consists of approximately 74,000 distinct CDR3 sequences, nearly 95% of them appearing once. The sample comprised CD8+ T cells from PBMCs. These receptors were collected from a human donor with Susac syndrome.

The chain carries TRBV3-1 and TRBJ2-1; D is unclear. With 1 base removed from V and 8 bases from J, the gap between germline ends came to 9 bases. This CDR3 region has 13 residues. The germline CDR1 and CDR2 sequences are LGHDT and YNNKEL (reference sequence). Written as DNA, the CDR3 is TGTGCCAGCAGCCAAGGGGATAATCATGAGCAGTTCTTC. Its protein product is CASSQGDNHEQFF.

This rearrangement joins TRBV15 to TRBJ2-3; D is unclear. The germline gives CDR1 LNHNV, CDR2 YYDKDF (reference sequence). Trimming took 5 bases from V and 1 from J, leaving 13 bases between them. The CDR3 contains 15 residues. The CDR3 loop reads CATSGSSGRTDTQYF. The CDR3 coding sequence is TGTGCCACCAGCGGCAGCTCGGGCCGCACAGATACGCAGTATTTT.

In DNA form, the CDR3 reads TGTGCCAGCAGCGCGGGACTAGCGGGTTCCCTGATGAACTACGAGCAGTACTTC. Translating it yields CASSAGLAGSLMNYEQYF. This chain joins TRBV7-8 and TRBJ2-7, with 12 nucleotides matching TRBD2. The junction had 14 bases not matched to a gene; V was cut back by 5 bases and J by 3 bases. The CDR3 is made up of 18 amino acids. CDR1 and CDR2 from the germline V gene are SGHVS and FQNEAQ.

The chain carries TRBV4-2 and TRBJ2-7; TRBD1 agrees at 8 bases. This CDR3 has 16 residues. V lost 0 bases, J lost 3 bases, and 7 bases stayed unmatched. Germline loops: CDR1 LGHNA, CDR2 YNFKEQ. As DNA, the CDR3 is TGTGCCAGCAGCCAAGATACGGGGACAGGTGGCTACGAGCAGTACTTC. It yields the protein CASSQDTGTGGYEQYF.

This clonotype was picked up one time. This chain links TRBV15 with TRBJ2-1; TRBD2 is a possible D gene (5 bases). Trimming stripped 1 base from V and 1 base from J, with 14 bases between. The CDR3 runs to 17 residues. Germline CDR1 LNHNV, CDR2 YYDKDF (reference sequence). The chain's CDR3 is CATSRVGSVLSYNEQFF. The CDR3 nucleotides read TGTGCCACCAGCAGAGTAGGGAGCGTCCTATCCTACAATGAGCAGTTCTTC.

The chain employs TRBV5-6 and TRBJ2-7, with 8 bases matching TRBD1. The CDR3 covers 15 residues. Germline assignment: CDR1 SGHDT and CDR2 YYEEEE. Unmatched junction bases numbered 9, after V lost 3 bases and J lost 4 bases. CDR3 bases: TGTGCCAGCAGCTCGGCCGGGACAGGAGTATACGAGCAGTACTTC. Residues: CASSSAGTGVYEQYF.

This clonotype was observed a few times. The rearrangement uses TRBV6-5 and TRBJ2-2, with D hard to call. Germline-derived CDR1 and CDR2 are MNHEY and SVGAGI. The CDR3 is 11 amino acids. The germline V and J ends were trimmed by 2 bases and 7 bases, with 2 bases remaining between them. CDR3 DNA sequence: TGTGCCAGCAGTTACGGCGGGGAGCTGTTTTTT. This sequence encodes CASSYGGELFF.

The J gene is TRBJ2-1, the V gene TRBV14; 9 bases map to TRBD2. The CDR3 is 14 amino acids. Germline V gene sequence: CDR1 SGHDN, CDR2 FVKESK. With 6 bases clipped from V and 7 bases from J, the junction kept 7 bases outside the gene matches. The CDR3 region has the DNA TGTGCCAGCAGTCTCTTAGCGGGAGCGAATGAGCAGTTCTTC. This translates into CASSLLAGANEQFF.

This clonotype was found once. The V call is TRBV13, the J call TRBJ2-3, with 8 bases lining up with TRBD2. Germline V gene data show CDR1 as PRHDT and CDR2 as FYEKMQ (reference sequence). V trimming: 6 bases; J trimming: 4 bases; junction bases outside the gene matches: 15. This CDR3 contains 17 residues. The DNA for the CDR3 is TGTGCCAGCAGTTCCCAGATAGCGGGGTCCGGAGCAGATACGCAGTATTTT. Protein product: CASSSQIAGSGADTQYF.

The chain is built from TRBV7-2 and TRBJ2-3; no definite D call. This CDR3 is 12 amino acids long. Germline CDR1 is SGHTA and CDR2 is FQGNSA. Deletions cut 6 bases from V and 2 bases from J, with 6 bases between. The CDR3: CASRLYTDTQYF. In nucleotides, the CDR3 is TGTGCCAGCAGACTCTACACAGATACGCAGTATTTT.

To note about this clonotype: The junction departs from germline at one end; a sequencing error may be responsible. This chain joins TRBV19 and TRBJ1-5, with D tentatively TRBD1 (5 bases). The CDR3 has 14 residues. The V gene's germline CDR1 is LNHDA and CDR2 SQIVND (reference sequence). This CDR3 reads CAANGDVSNQPQHF. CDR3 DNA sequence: TGCGCCGCAAATGGGGACGTCAGCAATCAGCCCCAGCATTTT.

As DNA, the CDR3 is TGTGCCAGCACCCAGTTTTTCCCTGAAGCTTTCTTT. It translates to CASTQFFPEAFF. The chain links TRBV12-3 or TRBV12-4 to TRBJ1-1, with D unresolved. There are 12 residues in the CDR3. V was clipped by 7 bases and J by 6 bases, with 12 bases between them.

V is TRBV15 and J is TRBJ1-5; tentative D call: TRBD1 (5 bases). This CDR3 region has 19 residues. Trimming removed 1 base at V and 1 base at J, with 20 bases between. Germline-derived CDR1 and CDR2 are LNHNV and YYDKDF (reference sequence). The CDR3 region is CATSRGTGVGGISNQPQHF. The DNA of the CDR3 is TGTGCCACCAGCAGAGGTACGGGTGTGGGGGGTATAAGCAATCAGCCCCAGCATTTT.

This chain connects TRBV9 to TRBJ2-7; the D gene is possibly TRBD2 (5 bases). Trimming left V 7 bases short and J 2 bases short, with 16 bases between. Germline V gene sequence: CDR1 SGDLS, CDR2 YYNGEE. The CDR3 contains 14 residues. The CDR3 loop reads CASCGGLEPYEQYF. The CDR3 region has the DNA TGTGCCAGCTGTGGAGGACTTGAGCCCTACGAGCAGTACTTC.

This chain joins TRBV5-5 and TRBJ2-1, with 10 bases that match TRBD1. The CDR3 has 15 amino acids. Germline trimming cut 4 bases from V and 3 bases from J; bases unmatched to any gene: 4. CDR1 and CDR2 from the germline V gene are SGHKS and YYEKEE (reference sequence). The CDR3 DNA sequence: TGTGCCAGCAGCGTGGGACAGGGGTTCTACAATGAGCAGTTCTTC. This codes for CASSVGQGFYNEQFF.

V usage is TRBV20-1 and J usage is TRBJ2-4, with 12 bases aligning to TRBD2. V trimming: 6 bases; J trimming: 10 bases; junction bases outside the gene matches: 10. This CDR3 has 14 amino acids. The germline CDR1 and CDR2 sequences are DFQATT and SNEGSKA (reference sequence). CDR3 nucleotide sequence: TGCAGTGCCAGGAGACTAGCGGGAGTAGGGATTCAGTACTTC. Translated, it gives CSARRLAGVGIQYF.

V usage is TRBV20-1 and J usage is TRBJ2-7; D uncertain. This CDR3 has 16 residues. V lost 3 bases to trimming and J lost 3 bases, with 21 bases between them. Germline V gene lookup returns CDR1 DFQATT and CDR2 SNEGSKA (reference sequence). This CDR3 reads CSARDADSLLYYEQYF. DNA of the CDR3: TGCAGTGCTAGGGATGCCGACTCTTTGTTGTACTACGAGCAGTACTTC.

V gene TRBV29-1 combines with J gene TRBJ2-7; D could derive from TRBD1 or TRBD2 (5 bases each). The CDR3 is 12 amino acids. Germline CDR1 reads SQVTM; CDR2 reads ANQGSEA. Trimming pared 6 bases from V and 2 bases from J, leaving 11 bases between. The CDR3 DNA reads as TGCAGCGTGCCGGGACGGGCCTACGAGCAGTACTTC. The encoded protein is CSVPGRAYEQYF.

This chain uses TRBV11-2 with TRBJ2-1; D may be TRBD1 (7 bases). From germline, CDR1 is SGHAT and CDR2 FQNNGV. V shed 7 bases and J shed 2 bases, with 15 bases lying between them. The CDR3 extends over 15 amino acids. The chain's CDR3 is CASNLAGQPYNEQFF. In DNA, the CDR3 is TGTGCCAGCAACTTGGCGGGACAGCCCTACAATGAGCAGTTCTTC.

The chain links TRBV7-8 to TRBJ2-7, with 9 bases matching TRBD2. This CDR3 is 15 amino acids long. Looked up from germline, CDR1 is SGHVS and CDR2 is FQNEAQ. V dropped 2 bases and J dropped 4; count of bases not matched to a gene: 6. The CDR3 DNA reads TGTGCCAGCAGCTTACTAGCGGGACCGGGATACGAGCAGTACTTC. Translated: CASSLLAGPGYEQYF.

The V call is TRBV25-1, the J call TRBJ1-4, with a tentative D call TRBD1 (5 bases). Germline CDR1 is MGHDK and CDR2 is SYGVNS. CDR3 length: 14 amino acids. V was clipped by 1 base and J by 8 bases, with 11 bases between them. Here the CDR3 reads CASSEFVGVEKLFF. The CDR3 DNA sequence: TGTGCCAGCAGTGAATTTGTAGGGGTCGAAAAACTGTTTTTT.

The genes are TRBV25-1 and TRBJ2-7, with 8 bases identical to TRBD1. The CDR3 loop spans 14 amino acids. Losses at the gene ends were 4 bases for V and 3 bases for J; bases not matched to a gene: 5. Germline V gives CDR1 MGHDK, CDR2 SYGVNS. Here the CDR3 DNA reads TGTGCCAGCAGTGGGACAGGGACTTTCTACGAGCAGTACTTC. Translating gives CASSGTGTFYEQYF.

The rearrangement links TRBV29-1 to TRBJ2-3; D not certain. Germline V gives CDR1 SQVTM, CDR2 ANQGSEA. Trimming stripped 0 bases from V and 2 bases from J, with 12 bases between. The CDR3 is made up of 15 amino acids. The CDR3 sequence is CSVEDLGQNTDTQYF. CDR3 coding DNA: TGCAGCGTTGAAGATCTCGGGCAAAACACAGATACGCAGTATTTT.

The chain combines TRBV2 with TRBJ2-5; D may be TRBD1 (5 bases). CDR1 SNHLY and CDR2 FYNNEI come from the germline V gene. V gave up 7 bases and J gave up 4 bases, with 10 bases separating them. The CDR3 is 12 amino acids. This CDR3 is CASTDRGETQYF. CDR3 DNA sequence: TGTGCCAGCACGGATAGGGGAGAGACCCAGTACTTC.